This T cell receptor beta chain stems from a study of chemoradiotherapy in HPV16-positive cancers. Repertoires were sampled repeatedly during chemoradiotherapy. Remarks on this clone: The antigen is undetermined.

Sequencing was performed with immunoSEQ multiplex PCR; in TCRdb, only in-frame clones are kept and a portion is missing. Here the sample spans around 30,000 clones, over 80% being singletons. With 10 bases removed from V and 2 bases from J, the gap between germline ends came to 20 bases. The CDR3 contains 15 residues. Germline values: CDR1 LNHDA, CDR2 SQIVND (reference sequence). General study findings and limits: The functional HPV-specific definition rests on just a couple of HPV16-positive patients. Non-HPV-specific T cells did not expand in tumors during treatment, whereas candidate HPV-specific clones and E7-related motifs did. HPV-responsive T-cell expansion during chemoradiotherapy was linked to improved recurrence-free survival in HPV16-positive patients.

The sequenced sample was blood, obtained from a patient who underwent chemoradiotherapy. V is TRBV19 and J is TRBJ1-2; D perhaps matches TRBD1 (6 bases). The receptor was derived from a human donor with HPV-associated anogenital cancer. CDR3 sequence (DNA): TGTGCCACCAAGACAGCACCGGGGACAAACTATGGCTACACCTTC. Amino acids: CATKTAPGTNYGYTF.